The rows below give T cell receptor beta chains drawn from one sample of a study of T cell changes during pregnancy in multiple sclerosis. Using immunoSEQ multiplex PCR, the repertoire was profiled, and TCRdb retains in-frame clones only, with some absent. The sample carries just under 45,000 clones, around nine tenths recorded once. The material was CD4+ T cells from peripheral blood mononuclear cells, obtained in the first trimester of pregnancy. These receptors all come from a female donor with multiple sclerosis, enrolled in a pregnancy study. The CDR3 runs from the conserved cysteine through the conserved F or W. D genes are given only for firm matches. Clone size is stated in some rows and not others, as once, few, many or a class when expanded.

v_gene	j_gene	d_gene	abundance	CDR3aa	CDR3nt
TRBV30	TRBJ2-1	TRBD2	.	CAWSSGTTLEEQFF	TGTGCCTGGAGTTCCGGGACTACGCTTGAGGAGCAGTTCTTC
TRBV5-4	TRBJ2-1	.	.	CASSEKTGASYNEQFF	TGTGCCAGCAGCGAGAAGACAGGTGCCTCCTACAATGAGCAGTTCTTC
TRBV2	TRBJ2-7	.	once	CASTRRGGEQYF	TGTGCCAGCACCCGGAGGGGGGGAGAGCAGTACTTC
TRBV19	TRBJ1-1	.	once	CASSMNGGGRTEAFF	TGTGCCAGTAGTATGAACGGGGGAGGAAGGACTGAAGCTTTCTTT
TRBV7-2	TRBJ2-1	TRBD2	.	CASSPQLAGGHNEQFF	TGTGCCAGCAGCCCCCAACTAGCGGGAGGGCACAATGAGCAGTTCTTC
TRBV30	TRBJ2-7	.	.	CAWSWSSYEQYF	TGTGCCTGGAGTTGGAGCTCCTACGAGCAGTACTTC
TRBV5-1	TRBJ2-1	.	.	CASEQGPSYNEQFF	TGCGCCAGCGAACAGGGCCCCTCCTACAATGAGCAGTTCTTC
TRBV30	TRBJ1-6	TRBD1	once	CAWSAGQDNSPLHF	TGTGCCTGGAGTGCCGGACAGGATAATTCACCCCTCCACTTT
TRBV9	TRBJ1-4	TRBD1	.	CASSPRDRLNEKLFF	TGTGCCAGCAGCCCCAGGGACAGACTTAATGAAAAACTGTTTTTT
TRBV27	TRBJ2-1	TRBD2	once	CASSLSGTSGTRGLAREQFF	TGTGCCAGCAGTCTATCGGGGACTAGCGGGACGAGGGGGCTCGCTCGTGAGCAGTTCTTC
TRBV5-1	TRBJ2-2	TRBD2	.	CASSVGLAGGTGELFF	TGCGCCAGCAGCGTCGGACTAGCGGGAGGTACCGGGGAGCTGTTTTTT
TRBV28	TRBJ1-5	TRBD1	.	CASRQGASQPQHF	TGTGCCAGCAGGCAGGGGGCAAGTCAGCCCCAGCATTTT
TRBV2	TRBJ2-1	TRBD2	.	CASSPPGLAGVHEQFF	TGTGCCAGCAGTCCTCCGGGACTAGCGGGGGTCCATGAGCAGTTCTTC
TRBV7-9	TRBJ1-1	.	.	CASSPHQSDTEAFF	TGTGCCAGCAGCCCCCACCAGTCAGACACTGAAGCTTTCTTT
TRBV10-3	TRBJ1-5	TRBD1	.	CAISPRQGVSQPQHF	TGTGCCATCAGTCCCCGACAGGGGGTCAGTCAGCCCCAGCATTTT
TRBV5-6	TRBJ1-1	.	.	CASSARGRVSEAFF	TGTGCCAGCAGCGCCCGAGGCAGGGTGAGTGAAGCTTTCTTT
TRBV2	TRBJ2-7	TRBD1	.	CASTSRDREIVAHEQYF	TGTGCCAGCACCTCCCGGGACAGGGAGATTGTCGCCCACGAGCAGTACTTC
TRBV19	TRBJ1-2	TRBD1	.	CASSPNRATGNYGYTF	TGTGCCAGTAGCCCCAATCGGGCGACAGGGAACTATGGCTACACCTTC
TRBV6-5	TRBJ2-7	TRBD2	many	CASSISGSGNEQYF	TGTGCCAGCAGTATCAGCGGGAGCGGGAACGAGCAGTACTTC
TRBV6-4	TRBJ2-1	TRBD1	.	CASSRDSYNEQFF	TGTGCCAGCAGTCGGGACAGCTACAATGAGCAGTTCTTC
TRBV18	TRBJ1-1	.	once	CASSPPGTGSPAEAFF	TGTGCCAGCTCACCACCCGGAACAGGGTCACCCGCCGAAGCTTTCTTT
TRBV10-3	TRBJ2-2	.	.	CAISEGGRSTGELFF	TGTGCCATCAGTGAGGGAGGAAGAAGCACCGGGGAGCTGTTTTTT
TRBV14	TRBJ2-7	TRBD1	.	CASSPGTVYEQYF	TGTGCCAGCAGCCCCGGGACAGTCTACGAGCAGTACTTC
TRBV10-3	TRBJ1-2	TRBD1	.	CAIRGDRGIYGYTF	TGTGCCATCAGGGGGGACAGGGGGATTTATGGCTACACCTTC
TRBV5-4	TRBJ2-1	TRBD1	.	CASSPGTGFGEQFF	TGTGCCAGCAGCCCCGGGACAGGGTTCGGGGAGCAGTTCTTC
TRBV5-1	TRBJ2-7	TRBD2	.	CASSFTSGSNEQYF	TGCGCCAGCAGCTTCACTAGCGGGAGTAACGAGCAGTACTTC
TRBV2	TRBJ2-2	.	.	CASSLLGGGQTGELFF	TGTGCCAGCAGTCTCCTCGGAGGGGGCCAGACCGGGGAGCTGTTTTTT
TRBV27	TRBJ1-1	.	.	CASSLRGSTEAFF	TGTGCCAGCAGTTTAAGGGGGAGCACTGAAGCTTTCTTT
TRBV5-8	TRBJ1-1	TRBD1	.	CASSLRTNQGAEAFF	TGTGCCAGCAGCTTGCGGACCAACCAGGGGGCGGAAGCTTTCTTT
TRBV11-2	TRBJ2-1	.	.	CASSRTTNEQFF	TGTGCCAGCAGCCGAACCACAAATGAGCAGTTCTTC
TRBV29-1	TRBJ2-7	TRBD1	.	CSVRDRGPYEQYF	TGCAGCGTCCGGGACAGGGGGCCTTACGAGCAGTACTTC
TRBV19	TRBJ1-5	.	few	CASRGRGADQPQHF	TGTGCCAGTAGGGGGCGGGGGGCTGATCAGCCCCAGCATTTT
TRBV5-1	TRBJ2-2	.	.	CASSLSSSRNVGELFF	TGCGCCAGCAGCCTCAGCAGTAGCCGAAATGTTGGGGAGCTGTTTTTT
TRBV7-8	TRBJ2-7	.	.	CASSLGAGSSSYEQYF	TGTGCCAGCAGCTTAGGTGCAGGGTCGAGCTCCTACGAGCAGTACTTC
TRBV6-1	TRBJ1-1	TRBD1	.	CASTPGQVYTEAFF	TGTGCCAGCACCCCTGGACAGGTATACACTGAAGCTTTCTTT
TRBV2	TRBJ1-3	TRBD1	few	CASSESSGGANTIYF	TGTGCCAGCAGTGAAAGTTCAGGGGGAGCAAACACCATATATTTT
TRBV5-1	TRBJ2-1	.	.	CASSSRQVQFF	TGCGCCAGCAGCTCGAGACAGGTGCAGTTCTTC
TRBV16	TRBJ2-7	.	.	CASSQSLASYEQYF	TGTGCCAGCAGCCAATCCCTAGCCTCCTACGAGCAGTACTTC
TRBV6-5	TRBJ2-7	TRBD1	.	CASSHGQGSYEQYF	TGTGCCAGCAGCCACGGACAGGGGTCCTACGAGCAGTACTTC
TRBV5-4	TRBJ2-7	.	few	CASSRDWDSNDF	TGTGCCAGCAGCCGAGACTGGGACTCTAACGACTTC
TRBV2	TRBJ2-1	TRBD1	.	CASSTRPRQGNNEQFF	TGTGCCAGCAGCACCCGCCCTAGACAGGGAAACAATGAGCAGTTCTTC
TRBV19	TRBJ1-1	TRBD1	.	CASMTGRGAMNTEAFF	TGTGCCAGCATGACAGGGCGGGGAGCTATGAACACTGAAGCTTTCTTT
TRBV10-3	TRBJ2-3	TRBD2	.	CATEAKRLAVGTDTQYF	TGTGCCACCGAGGCTAAGCGACTAGCGGTCGGCACAGATACGCAGTATTTT
TRBV7-3	TRBJ2-7	.	.	CASSHAQGYEQYF	TGTGCCAGCAGCCACGCCCAGGGCTACGAGCAGTACTTC
TRBV28	TRBJ2-7	TRBD1	.	CASVIGQGAAEQYF	TGTGCCAGCGTTATCGGACAGGGAGCGGCCGAGCAGTACTTC